This T cell receptor beta chain was documented in a study of T cell changes during pregnancy in multiple sclerosis. The CDR3 spans 15 residues. V lost 6 bases, J lost 3 bases, and 8 bases stayed unmatched. Germline lookup yields CDR1 SNHLY and CDR2 FYNNEI. Generated by immunoSEQ multiplex PCR, the TCRdb table keeps only in-frame clones and is missing some. The sample includes some 50,000 clones, 85% to 90% of them seen just once. This sample comprised peripheral blood, obtained in the first trimester of pregnancy. The receptor's source is a female donor in good health, enrolled as a control in a pregnancy study. The rearrangement links TRBV2 to TRBJ2-1; 7 nucleotides agree with TRBD2. In nucleotides, the CDR3 is TGTGCCAGCAGCCTACTTGGGGGGGGCTACAATGAGCAGTTCTTC. Its protein product is CASSLLGGGYNEQFF.